This T cell receptor beta chain derives from a study of blood T cell repertoires in COVID-19. The CDR3 is 15 residues long. Germline CDR1 SQVTM, CDR2 ANQGSEA. V lost 6 bases and J lost 8; bases outside the gene matches: 14. Sequencing was performed with immunoSEQ multiplex PCR; in TCRdb, only in-frame clones are kept and a portion is missing. The data contain 55,000 or so clones, roughly 85% of them singletons. This chain uses TRBV29-1 with TRBJ1-3; the match to TRBD1 covers 9 bases. Source material: peripheral blood. The receptor's source is a human donor in a cohort sampled during active COVID-19. For the CDR3, the DNA is TGCAGCGTCCTTCCGACAGGGGGAACGGAAGACACCATATATTTT. Protein product: CSVLPTGGTEDTIYF.